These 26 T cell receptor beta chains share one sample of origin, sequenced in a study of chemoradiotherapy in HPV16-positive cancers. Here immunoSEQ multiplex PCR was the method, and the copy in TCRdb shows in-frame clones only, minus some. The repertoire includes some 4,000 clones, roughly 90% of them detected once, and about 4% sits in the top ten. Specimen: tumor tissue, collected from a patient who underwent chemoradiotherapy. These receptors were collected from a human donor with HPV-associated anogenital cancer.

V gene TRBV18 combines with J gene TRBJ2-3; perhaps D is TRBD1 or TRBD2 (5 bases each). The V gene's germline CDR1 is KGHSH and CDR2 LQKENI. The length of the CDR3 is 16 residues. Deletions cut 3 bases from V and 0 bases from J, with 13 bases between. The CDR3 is CASSPRGRTSTDTQYF. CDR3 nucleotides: TGTGCCAGCTCACCCCGGGGACGGACTAGCACAGATACGCAGTATTTT.

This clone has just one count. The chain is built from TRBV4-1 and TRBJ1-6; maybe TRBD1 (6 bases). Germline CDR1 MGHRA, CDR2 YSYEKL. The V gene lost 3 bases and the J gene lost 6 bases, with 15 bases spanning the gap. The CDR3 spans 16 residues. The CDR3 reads CASSHVTQGINSPLHF. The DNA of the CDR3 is TGCGCCAGCAGCCATGTCACTCAGGGGATTAATTCACCCCTCCACTTT.

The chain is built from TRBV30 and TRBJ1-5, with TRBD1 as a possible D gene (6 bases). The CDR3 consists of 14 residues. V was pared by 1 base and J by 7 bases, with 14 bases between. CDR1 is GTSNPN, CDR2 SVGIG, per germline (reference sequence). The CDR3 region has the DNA TGTGCCTGGAGTGAGGGGGGCAGATACCAGCCCCAGCATTTT. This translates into CAWSEGGRYQPQHF. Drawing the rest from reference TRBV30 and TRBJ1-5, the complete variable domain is SQTIHQWPATLVQPVGSPLSLECTVEGTSNPNLYWYRQAAGRGLQLLFYSVGIGQISSEVPQNLSASRPQDRQFILSSKKLLLSDSGFYLCAWSEGGRYQPQHFGDGTRLSIL.

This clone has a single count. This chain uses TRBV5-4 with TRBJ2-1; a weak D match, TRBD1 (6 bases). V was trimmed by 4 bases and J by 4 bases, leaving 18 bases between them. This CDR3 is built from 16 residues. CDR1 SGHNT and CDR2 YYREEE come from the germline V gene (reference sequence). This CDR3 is CASSTGVGGFYNEQFF. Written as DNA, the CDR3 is TGTGCCAGCAGCACCGGGGTAGGGGGATTTTACAATGAGCAGTTCTTC.

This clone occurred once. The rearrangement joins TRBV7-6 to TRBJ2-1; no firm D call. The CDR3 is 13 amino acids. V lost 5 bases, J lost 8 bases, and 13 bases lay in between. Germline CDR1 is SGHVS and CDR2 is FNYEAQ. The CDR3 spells CASSRNGKDEQFF. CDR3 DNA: TGTGCCAGCAGCCGCAACGGAAAAGATGAGCAGTTCTTC. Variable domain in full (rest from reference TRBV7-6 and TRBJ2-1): GAGVSQSPRYKVTKRGQDVALRCDPISGHVSLYWYRQALGQGPEFLTYFNYEAQQDKSGLPNDRFSAERPEGSISTLTIQRTEQRDSAMYRCASSRNGKDEQFFGPGTRLTVL.

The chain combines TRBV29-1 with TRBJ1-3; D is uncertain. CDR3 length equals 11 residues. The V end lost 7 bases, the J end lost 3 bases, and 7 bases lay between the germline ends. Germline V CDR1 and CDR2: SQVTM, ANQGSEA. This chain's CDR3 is CSASLGNTIYF. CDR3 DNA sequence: TGCAGCGCAAGCCTTGGAAACACCATATATTTT.

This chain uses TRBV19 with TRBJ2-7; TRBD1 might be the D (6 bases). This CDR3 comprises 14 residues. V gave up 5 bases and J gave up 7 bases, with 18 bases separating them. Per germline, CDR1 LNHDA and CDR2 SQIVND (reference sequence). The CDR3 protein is CASSRTGQRPEQYF. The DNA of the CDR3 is TGTGCCAGTAGTCGGACCGGACAGCGTCCTGAGCAGTACTTC.

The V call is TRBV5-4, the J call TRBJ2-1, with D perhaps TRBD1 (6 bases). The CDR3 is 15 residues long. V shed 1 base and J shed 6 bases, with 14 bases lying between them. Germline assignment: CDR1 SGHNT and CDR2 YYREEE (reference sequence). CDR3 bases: TGTGCCAGCAGCTTGTCTGACAGGCGCGGCAATGAGCAGTTCTTC. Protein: CASSLSDRRGNEQFF.

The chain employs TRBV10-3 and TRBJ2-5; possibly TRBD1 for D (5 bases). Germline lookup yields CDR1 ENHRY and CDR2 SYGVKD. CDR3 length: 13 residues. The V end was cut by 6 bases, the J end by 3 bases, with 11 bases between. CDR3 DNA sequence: TGTGCCATCAGCCCCAGGGAAGAAGAGACCCAGTACTTC. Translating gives CAISPREEETQYF.

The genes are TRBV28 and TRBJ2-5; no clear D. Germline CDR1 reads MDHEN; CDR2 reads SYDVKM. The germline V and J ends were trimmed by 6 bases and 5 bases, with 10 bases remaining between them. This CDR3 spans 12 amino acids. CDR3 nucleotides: TGTGCCAGCAGCGAAAAGAGGGAGACCCAGTACTTC. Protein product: CASSEKRETQYF.

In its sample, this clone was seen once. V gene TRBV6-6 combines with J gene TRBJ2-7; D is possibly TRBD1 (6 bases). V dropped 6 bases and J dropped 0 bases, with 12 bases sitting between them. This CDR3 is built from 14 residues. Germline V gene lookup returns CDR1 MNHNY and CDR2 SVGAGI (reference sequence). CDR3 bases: TGTGCCAGCAGCCCTACAGGGCTCTCCTACGAGCAGTACTTC. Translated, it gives CASSPTGLSYEQYF.

This chain's CDR3 is CASSLDSQVGQPQHF. The CDR3 DNA reads TGTGCCAGCAGCTTAGATTCGCAGGTTGGGCAGCCCCAGCATTTT. The chain joins TRBV7-2 to TRBJ1-5, with D unclear. Germline CDR1 and CDR2: SGHTA and FQGNSA. CDR3 length: 15 amino acids. Trimming removed 1 base from V and 7 bases from J, with 14 bases in between.

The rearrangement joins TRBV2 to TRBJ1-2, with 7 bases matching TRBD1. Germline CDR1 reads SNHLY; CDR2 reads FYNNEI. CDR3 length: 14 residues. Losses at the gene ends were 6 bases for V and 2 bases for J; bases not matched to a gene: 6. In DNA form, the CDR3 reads TGTGCCAGCAGCTTCAAACAGGGGAACTATGGCTACACCTTC. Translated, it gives CASSFKQGNYGYTF.

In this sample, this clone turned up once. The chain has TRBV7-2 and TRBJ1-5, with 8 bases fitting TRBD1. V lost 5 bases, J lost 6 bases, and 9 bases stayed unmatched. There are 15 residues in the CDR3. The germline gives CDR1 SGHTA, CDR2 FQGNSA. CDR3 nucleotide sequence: TGTGCCAGCAGCATCCAGGGGGCGCGTGGTCAGCCCCAGCATTTT. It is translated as CASSIQGARGQPQHF.

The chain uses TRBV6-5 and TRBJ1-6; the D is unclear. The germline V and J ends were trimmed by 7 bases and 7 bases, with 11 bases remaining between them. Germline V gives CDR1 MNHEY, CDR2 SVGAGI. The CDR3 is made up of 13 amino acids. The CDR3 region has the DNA TGTGCCAGCATGGGCCAGGCGAATTCACCCCTCCACTTT. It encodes CASMGQANSPLHF.

CDR3 protein: CSSFSTSSYNEQFF. The DNA for the CDR3 is TGCAGCTCATTTAGCACGAGCTCCTACAATGAGCAGTTCTTC. The gene calls are TRBV29-1 and TRBJ2-1; no firm D call. V shed 8 bases and J shed 0 bases, with 14 bases lying between them. There are 14 residues in the CDR3. Germline values: CDR1 SQVTM, CDR2 ANQGSEA.

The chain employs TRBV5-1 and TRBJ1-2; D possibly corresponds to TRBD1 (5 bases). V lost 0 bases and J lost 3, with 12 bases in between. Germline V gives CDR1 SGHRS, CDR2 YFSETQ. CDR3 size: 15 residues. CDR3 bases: TGCGCCAGCAGCTTGGACGGCAGGGTTTACTATGGCTACACCTTC. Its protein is CASSLDGRVYYGYTF.

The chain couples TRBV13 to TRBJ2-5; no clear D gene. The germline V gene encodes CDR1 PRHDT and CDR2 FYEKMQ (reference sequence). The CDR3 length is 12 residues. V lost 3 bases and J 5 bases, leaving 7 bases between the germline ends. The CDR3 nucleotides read TGTGCCAGCAGCTTGTTCGGGGAGACCCAGTACTTC. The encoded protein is CASSLFGETQYF.

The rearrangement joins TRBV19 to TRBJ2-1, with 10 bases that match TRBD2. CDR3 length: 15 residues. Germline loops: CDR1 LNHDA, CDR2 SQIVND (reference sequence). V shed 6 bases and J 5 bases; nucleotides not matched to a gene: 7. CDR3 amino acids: CASRELAGWNNEQFF. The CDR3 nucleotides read TGTGCCAGTAGGGAACTAGCGGGGTGGAACAATGAGCAGTTCTTC.

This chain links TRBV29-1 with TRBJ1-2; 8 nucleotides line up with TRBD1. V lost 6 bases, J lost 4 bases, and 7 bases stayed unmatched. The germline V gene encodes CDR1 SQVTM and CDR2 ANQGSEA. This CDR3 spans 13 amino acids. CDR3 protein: CSVQQGEGYGYTF. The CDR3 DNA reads TGCAGCGTCCAACAGGGGGAGGGCTATGGCTACACCTTC. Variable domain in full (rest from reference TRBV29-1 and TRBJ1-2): SAVISQKPSRDICQRGTSLTIQCQVDSQVTMMFWYRQQPGQSLTLIATANQGSEATYESGFVIDKFPISRPNLTFSTLTVSNMSPEDSSIYLCSVQQGEGYGYTFGSGTRLTVV.

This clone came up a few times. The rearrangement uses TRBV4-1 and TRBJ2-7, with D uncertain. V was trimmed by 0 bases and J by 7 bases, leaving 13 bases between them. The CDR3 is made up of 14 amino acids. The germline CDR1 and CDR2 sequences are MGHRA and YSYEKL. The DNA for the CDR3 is TGCGCCAGCAGCCAAGATCCTGGCCGTCGGGAGCAGTACTTC. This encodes CASSQDPGRREQYF.

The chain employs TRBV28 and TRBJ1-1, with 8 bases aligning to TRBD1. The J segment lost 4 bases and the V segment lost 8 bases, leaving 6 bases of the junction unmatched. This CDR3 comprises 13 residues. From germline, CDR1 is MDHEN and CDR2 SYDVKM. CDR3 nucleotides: TGTGCCAGCGCCTACAGGGGGTTCACTGAAGCTTTCTTT. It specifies CASAYRGFTEAFF.

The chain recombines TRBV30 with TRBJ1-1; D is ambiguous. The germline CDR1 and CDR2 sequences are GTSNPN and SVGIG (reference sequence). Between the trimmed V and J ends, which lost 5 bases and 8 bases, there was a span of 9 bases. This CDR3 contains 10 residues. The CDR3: CAWGQVEAFF. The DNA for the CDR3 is TGTGCCTGGGGGCAGGTGGAAGCTTTCTTT.

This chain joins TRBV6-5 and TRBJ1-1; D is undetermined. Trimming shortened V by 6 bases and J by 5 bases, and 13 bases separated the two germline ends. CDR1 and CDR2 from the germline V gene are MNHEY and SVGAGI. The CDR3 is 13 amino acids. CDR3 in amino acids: CASRLGLRTEAFF. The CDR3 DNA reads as TGTGCCAGCAGATTAGGGCTGAGGACTGAAGCTTTCTTT.

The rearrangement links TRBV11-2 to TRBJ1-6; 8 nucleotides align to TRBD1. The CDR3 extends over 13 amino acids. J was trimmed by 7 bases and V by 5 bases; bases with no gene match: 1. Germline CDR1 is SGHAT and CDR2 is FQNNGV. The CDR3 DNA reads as TGTGCCAGCAGCAGACAGGGGAATTCACCCCTCCACTTT. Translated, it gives CASSRQGNSPLHF.

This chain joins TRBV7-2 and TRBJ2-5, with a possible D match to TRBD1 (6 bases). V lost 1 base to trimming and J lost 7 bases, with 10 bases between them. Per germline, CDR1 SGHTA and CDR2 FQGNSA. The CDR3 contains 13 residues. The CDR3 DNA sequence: TGTGCCAGCAGCTTAGTCAGGGGCGCGACCCAGTACTTC. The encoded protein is CASSLVRGATQYF.